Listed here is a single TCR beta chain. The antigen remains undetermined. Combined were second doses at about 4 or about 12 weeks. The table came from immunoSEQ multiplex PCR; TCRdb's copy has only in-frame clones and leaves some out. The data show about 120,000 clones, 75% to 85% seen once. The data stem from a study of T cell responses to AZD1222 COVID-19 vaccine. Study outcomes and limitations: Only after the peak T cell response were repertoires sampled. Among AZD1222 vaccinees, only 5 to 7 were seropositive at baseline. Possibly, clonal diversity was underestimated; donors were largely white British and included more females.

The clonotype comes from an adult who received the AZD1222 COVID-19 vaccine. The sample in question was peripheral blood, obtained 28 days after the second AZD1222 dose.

Here the CDR3 DNA reads TGCGCCAGCAGCCAAGTCAGGAGAGGCGGGGGGACAGATACGCAGTATTTT. Protein: CASSQVRRGGGTDTQYF. The J gene is TRBJ2-3, the V gene TRBV4-3; 8 positions match TRBD2. V was pared by 1 base and J by 3 bases, with 9 bases of the junction left unmatched. The V gene's germline CDR1 is LGHNA and CDR2 YSLEER. The CDR3 sequence is 17 residues long.